The present entry profiles one T cell receptor (beta chain) with its context. This sample was included in a study of blood T cell repertoires in COVID-19. The method was immunoSEQ multiplex PCR; TCRdb's version includes in-frame clones alone and lacks a portion of them. Seen here are approximately 300,000 clones, more than 90% observed once, and the top ten hold around 4.2%. This CDR3 is built from 13 residues. Per germline, CDR1 SGHAT and CDR2 FQNNGV. V lost 7 bases and J 7 bases, leaving 14 bases between the germline ends. The gene calls are TRBV11-2 and TRBJ2-1, with TRBD1 as a possible D gene (5 bases). The receptor comes from a woman in her twenties or thirties who had been exposed to COVID-19. Sample: PBMCs or T cells enriched from blood (not recorded which). CDR3 residues: CASTRGASNEQFF. In DNA form, the CDR3 reads TGTGCCAGCACTAGGGGCGCGTCAAATGAGCAGTTCTTC.